This T cell receptor (beta chain) appears in the sequencing data of a study of spatial heterogeneity in lung cancer. Study-level information: Matched bulk RNA-seq yielded a T cell module score, and TCR transcript counts in tumor regions correlated strongly with that score.

TCR cDNA molecules each had a unique molecular identifier. One entry per CDR3 protein, called by TCRdb with MiXCR from the 5' RACE reads. The sample includes some 23,000 distinct CDR3 sequences, roughly 8.6% seen only once; the top ten take 6.5% to 8.5%. The time point was: sample taken at primary tumor resection. Ten or more counts support this clonotype. No antigen is known for it. Study conclusions and caveats: Tumors with more nonsynonymous mutations had more expanded intratumoral alpha and beta TCRs. Expanded TCR counts, ubiquitous and regional, correlated respectively with ubiquitous and regional nonsynonymous mutation counts.

With 5 bases removed from V and 5 bases from J, the gap between germline ends came to 12 bases. The CDR3 runs 13 residues. Germline V lookup: CDR1 KGHSH, CDR2 LQKENI. The chain uses TRBV18 and TRBJ2-5; weak D call: TRBD2 (5 bases). The TCR originated in a male donor with early-stage non-small cell lung cancer. The source material was lung tumor tissue, sampled at surgery. The CDR3 reads CASSTTEGETQYF. The CDR3 DNA sequence: TGTGCCAGCTCAACCACTGAGGGTGAGACCCAGTACTTC.